Each of the 14 T cell receptor beta chains below was sequenced from the same sample in a study of post-analysis software for immune sequencing data. Study outcomes and limitations: Among a few TRBV segments more frequent in patients than controls were TRBV5-6, TRBV5-1 and TRBV20-1.

Prepared TCR beta cDNA libraries contained unique molecular identifiers. MiXCR, applied by TCRdb to the PCR reads, yields one record per CDR3 protein. The repertoire holds roughly 600,000 distinct CDR3 sequences, roughly 46% seen once, with 1.5% to 2% in the top ten. Antigens for these TCRs are unknown. The specimen sequenced was blood. The source of these receptors is a girl aged 5-17 years with multiple sclerosis.

This clonotype was counted between two and nine times. The chain recombines TRBV7-4 with TRBJ2-5; 11 bases fit TRBD2. Germline CDR1 and CDR2: SGHVT and SQSDAQ. The CDR3 has 18 residues. V was clipped by 4 bases and J by 1 base; unmatched bases: 11. For the CDR3, the DNA is TGTGCCAGCAGCTCGGAAGCCGGGACTAGCGGTTTCCAAGAGACCCAGTACTTC. Residues: CASSSEAGTSGFQETQYF.

This clonotype has more than one count but fewer than ten. V usage is TRBV10-3 and J usage is TRBJ1-6, with no clear D. V shed 0 bases and J shed 7 bases, with 4 bases lying between them. The CDR3 is made up of 13 amino acids. Germline CDR1 is ENHRY and CDR2 is SYGVKD. The CDR3 loop is CAISESRNSPLHF. The CDR3, as DNA: TGTGCCATCAGTGAGTCCAGGAATTCACCCCTCCACTTT.

The chain joins TRBV6-5 to TRBJ1-2, with 7 bases aligning to TRBD1. Germline V gene data show CDR1 as MNHEY and CDR2 as SVGAGI. The CDR3 has 16 amino acids. J gave up 5 bases and V 4 bases, and 13 bases lay outside the gene matches. DNA for the CDR3: TGTGCCAGCAGTTCCCTGGACAGGCCCCTAGGTTATGGCTACACCTTC. Translated: CASSSLDRPLGYGYTF.

The J gene is TRBJ1-5, the V gene TRBV12-3 or TRBV12-4; D is possibly TRBD1 (5 bases). V gave up 6 bases and J gave up 6 bases, with 15 bases separating them. The CDR3 has 14 residues. The CDR3 sequence is CASRGTGRTQPQHF. In DNA form, the CDR3 reads TGTGCCAGCAGGGGGACGGGCCGAACTCAGCCCCAGCATTTT.

This clonotype was seen a few times. This chain uses TRBV7-2 with TRBJ2-7; no firm D call. Trimming left V 5 bases short and J 3 bases short, with 11 bases between. The CDR3 loop spans 13 amino acids. Germline V gives CDR1 SGHTA, CDR2 FQGNSA. CDR3 sequence (DNA): TGTGCCAGCAGCCCTATGGGTAACTACGAGCAGTACTTC. Translated: CASSPMGNYEQYF. The variable domain in full, completed from reference TRBV7-2 and TRBJ2-7, reads GAGVSQSPSNKVTEKGKDVELRCDPISGHTALYWYRQSLGQGLEFLIYFQGNSAPDKSGLPSDRFSAERTGGSVSTLTIQRTQQEDSAVYLCASSPMGNYEQYFGPGTRLTVT.

This rearrangement joins TRBV5-4 to TRBJ2-5, with D possibly being TRBD2 (7 bases). With the DNA end fitting TRBJ2-7 better, the J assignment may be wrong. The length of the CDR3 is 15 residues. The V gene's germline CDR1 is SGHNT and CDR2 YYREEE (reference sequence). The CDR3 protein is CASSLAAGARYEQYF. As DNA, the CDR3 is TGTGCCAGCAGCTTGGCGGCGGGGGCGAGATACGAGCAGTACTTC.

The gene calls are TRBV10-3 and TRBJ2-1; no firm D call. CDR3 size: 15 residues. Germline V gene sequence: CDR1 ENHRY, CDR2 SYGVKD. V lost 6 bases to trimming and J lost 0 bases, with 12 bases between them. CDR3 sequence: CAISVNSSSYNEQFF. CDR3 sequence (DNA): TGTGCCATCAGCGTGAATAGCTCCTCCTACAATGAGCAGTTCTTC.

This chain links TRBV5-1 with TRBJ2-1; 10 nucleotides line up with TRBD2. The CDR3 has 13 residues. CDR1 is SGHRS and CDR2 is YFSETQ in the germline V gene. The J segment lost 9 bases and the V segment lost 9 bases, leaving 9 bases of the junction unmatched. CDR3 bases: TGCGCCACTACAGCTAGCGGGAGTGGTGAGCAGTTCTTC. Protein product: CATTASGSGEQFF.

This clonotype appeared a few times. The CDR3 protein is CASSLSQKTQYF. CDR3 bases: TGTGCCAGCAGTTTATCTCAGAAGACCCAGTACTTC. The chain uses TRBV12-3 or TRBV12-4 and TRBJ2-5; unclear D gene. The CDR3 length is 12 residues. The V and J ends lost 2 bases and 6 bases respectively, with 7 bases between them.

The rearrangement links TRBV7-8 to TRBJ1-2, with D unclear. V was clipped by 4 bases and J by 2 bases, with 11 bases between them. The CDR3 consists of 14 residues. Germline V gives CDR1 SGHVS, CDR2 FQNEAQ. CDR3 protein: CASSSSRANYGYTF. The CDR3 coding sequence is TGTGCCAGCAGCTCTAGTCGGGCGAACTATGGCTACACCTTC.

The CDR3 coding sequence is TGTGCCACCAGTGATGCCCTCGGGACTAGCGGGAGTAGGACAGATACGCAGTATTTT. This gives the protein CATSDALGTSGSRTDTQYF. V and J are TRBV24-1 and TRBJ2-3, with TRBD2 matching over 14 bases. CDR1 and CDR2 from the germline V gene are KGHDR and SFDVKD. The CDR3 extends over 19 amino acids. Trimming cost V 3 bases and J 3 bases; bases outside gene matches: 10.

This rearrangement joins TRBV7-9 to TRBJ2-7, with 12 bases identical to TRBD2. Germline V gene lookup returns CDR1 SEHNR and CDR2 FQNEAQ (reference sequence). The V and J ends lost 4 bases and 5 bases, in that order; junction bases with no gene match: 9. CDR3 length: 16 residues. The CDR3 reads CASSSTRLAGVHEQYF. As DNA, the CDR3 is TGTGCCAGCAGCTCCACTCGACTAGCGGGGGTCCACGAGCAGTACTTC.

The V gene is TRBV12-3 or TRBV12-4, the J gene TRBJ1-2; TRBD1 agrees at 9 bases. The CDR3 covers 14 residues. With V trimmed by 7 bases and J by 4 bases, 7 bases remained unmatched. The CDR3 nucleotides read TGTGCCAGCACCATAACAGGGGGCGGCTATGGCTACACCTTC. Residues: CASTITGGGYGYTF.

This clonotype was counted only a few times. V and J are TRBV11-3 and TRBJ2-7; no clear D gene. Germline CDR1 reads SGHNT; CDR2 reads YENEEA. There are 18 residues in the CDR3. V was cut by 0 bases and J by 0 bases, with 18 bases left in between. The CDR3 loop reads CASSLDRSGRNPSYEQYF. CDR3 DNA: TGTGCCAGCAGCTTAGATCGGTCTGGGCGAAATCCCTCCTACGAGCAGTACTTC. Supplemented by reference TRBV11-3 and TRBJ2-7, the full variable domain reads EAGVVQSPRYKIIEKKQPVAFWCNPISGHNTLYWYLQNLGQGPELLIRYENEEAVDDSQLPKDRFSAERLKGVDSTLKIQPAELGDSAVYLCASSLDRSGRNPSYEQYFGPGTRLTVT.